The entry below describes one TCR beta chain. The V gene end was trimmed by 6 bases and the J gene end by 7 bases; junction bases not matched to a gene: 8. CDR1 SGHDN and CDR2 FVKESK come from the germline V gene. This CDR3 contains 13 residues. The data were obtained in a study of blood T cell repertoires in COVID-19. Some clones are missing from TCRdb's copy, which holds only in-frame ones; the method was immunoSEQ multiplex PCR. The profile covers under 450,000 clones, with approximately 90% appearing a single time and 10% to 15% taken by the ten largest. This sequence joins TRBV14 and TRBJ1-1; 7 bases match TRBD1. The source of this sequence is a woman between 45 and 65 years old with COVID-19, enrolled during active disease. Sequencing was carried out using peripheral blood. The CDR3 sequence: CASRGGGRVEAFF. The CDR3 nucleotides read TGTGCCAGCAGAGGGGGCGGGAGGGTTGAAGCTTTCTTT.